This TCR beta chain was sequenced in a study of blood T cell repertoires in COVID-19. At the level of the study: There were acute and convalescent COVID-19 samples, and they came from the United States, Italy and Spain.

Germline loops: CDR1 SGHRS, CDR2 YFSETQ. V lost 0 bases to trimming and J lost 8 bases; unmatched junction nucleotides: 8. The CDR3 covers 15 residues. Original data processing: How many nucleated cells were present was estimated from reference gene primer amplification. The method was immunoSEQ multiplex PCR; TCRdb's version includes in-frame clones alone and lacks a portion of them. V, J and clone size derive from that table, while D and trimming were established from the DNA sequence. The profile shows a few hundred thousand clones, more than 70% of them singletons. The J gene is TRBJ1-2, the V gene TRBV5-1; 9 bases agree with TRBD1. The TCR originated in a woman between 25 and 40 years old with COVID-19, enrolled during active disease. The sequencing input was peripheral blood. The DNA for the CDR3 is TGCGCCAGCAGCTTGGGTAATACAGGGGGCGAAGGCTACACCTTC. Translating gives CASSLGNTGGEGYTF.